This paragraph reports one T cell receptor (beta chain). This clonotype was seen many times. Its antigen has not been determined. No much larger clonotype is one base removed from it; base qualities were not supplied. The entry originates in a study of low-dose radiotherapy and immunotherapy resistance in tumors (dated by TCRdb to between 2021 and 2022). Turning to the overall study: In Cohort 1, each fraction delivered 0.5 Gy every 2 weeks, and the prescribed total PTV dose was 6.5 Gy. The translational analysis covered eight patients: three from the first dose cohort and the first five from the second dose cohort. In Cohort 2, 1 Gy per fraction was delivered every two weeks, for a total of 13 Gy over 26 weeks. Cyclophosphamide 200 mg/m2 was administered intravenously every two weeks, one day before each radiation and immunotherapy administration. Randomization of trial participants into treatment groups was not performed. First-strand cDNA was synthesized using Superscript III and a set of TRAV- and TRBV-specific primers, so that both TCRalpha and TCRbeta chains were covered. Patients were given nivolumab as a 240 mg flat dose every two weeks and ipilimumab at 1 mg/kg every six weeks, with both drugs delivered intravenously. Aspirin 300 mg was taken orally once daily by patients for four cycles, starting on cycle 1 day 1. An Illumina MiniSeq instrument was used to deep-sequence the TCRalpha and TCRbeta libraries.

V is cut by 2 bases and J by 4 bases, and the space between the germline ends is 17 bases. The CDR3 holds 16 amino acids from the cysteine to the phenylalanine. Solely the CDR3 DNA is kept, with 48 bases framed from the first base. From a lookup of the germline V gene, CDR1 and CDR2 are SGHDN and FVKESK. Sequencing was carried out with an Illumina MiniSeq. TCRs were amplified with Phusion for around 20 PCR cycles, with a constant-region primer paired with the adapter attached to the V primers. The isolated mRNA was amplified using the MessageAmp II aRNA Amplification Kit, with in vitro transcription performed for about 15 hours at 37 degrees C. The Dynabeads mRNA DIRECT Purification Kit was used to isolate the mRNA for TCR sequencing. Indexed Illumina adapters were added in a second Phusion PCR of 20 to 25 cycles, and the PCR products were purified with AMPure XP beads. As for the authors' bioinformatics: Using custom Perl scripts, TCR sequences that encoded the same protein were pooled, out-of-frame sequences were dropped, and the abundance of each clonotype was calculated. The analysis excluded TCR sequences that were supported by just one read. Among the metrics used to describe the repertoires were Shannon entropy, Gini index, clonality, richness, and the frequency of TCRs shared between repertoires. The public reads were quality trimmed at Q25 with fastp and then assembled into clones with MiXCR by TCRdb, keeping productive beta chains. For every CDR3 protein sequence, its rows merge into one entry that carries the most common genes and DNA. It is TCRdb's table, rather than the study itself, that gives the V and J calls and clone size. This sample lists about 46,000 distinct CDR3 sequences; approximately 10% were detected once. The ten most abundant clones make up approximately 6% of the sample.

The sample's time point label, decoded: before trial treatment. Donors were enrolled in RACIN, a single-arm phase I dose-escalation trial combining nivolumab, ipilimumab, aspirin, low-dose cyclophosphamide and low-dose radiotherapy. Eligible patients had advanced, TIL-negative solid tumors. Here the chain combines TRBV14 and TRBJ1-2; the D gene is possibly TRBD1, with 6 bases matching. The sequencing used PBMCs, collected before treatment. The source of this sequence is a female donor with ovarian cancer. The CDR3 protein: CASSQKGAGAIYGYTF. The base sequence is TGTGCCAGCAGCCAAAAAGGTGCAGGGGCCATCTATGGCTACACCTTC.